These T cell receptor beta chains were read from a single sample in a study of blood T cells in healthy people across ages. Using its own MiXCR run on the 5' RACE reads, TCRdb lists one record per CDR3 protein. The sample carries approximately 810,000 distinct CDR3 sequences, approximately 35% recorded once. What was sequenced was blood. Receptors originate from a man aged 18 to 30 in good health. Each CDR3 is given with its conserved first and last residue. D genes are given only for firm matches. Clone size appears in some rows only: once, few, many, or a class for an expanded clone.

D	V	size	J	DNA	CDR3
TRBD1	TRBV18	few	TRBJ1-1	TGTGCCAGCTCACCACCGGGACAGTACACTGAAGCTTTCTTT	CASSPPGQYTEAFF
TRBD1	TRBV2	.	TRBJ2-7	TGTGCCAGCAGTGAAGTGCAGGGGGCCTACAATGAGCAGTACTTC	CASSEVQGAYNEQYF
.	TRBV5-1	few	TRBJ2-3	TGCGCCAGCAGCTTGGTCCAGGTGCTAGGGCCAGATACGCAGTATTTT	CASSLVQVLGPDTQYF
.	TRBV7-9	many	TRBJ2-1	TGTGCCAGCAGCCAATCCTACAATGAGCAGTTCTTC	CASSQSYNEQFF
TRBD1	TRBV20-1	.	TRBJ2-2	TGCAGTGCTAGAGAGTTGGACAGGGGGTCCACCGGGGAGCTGTTTTTT	CSARELDRGSTGELFF
.	TRBV7-3	.	TRBJ1-1	TGTGCCAGCAGCTTAGACAGACTAAACACTGAAGCTTTCTTT	CASSLDRLNTEAFF
.	TRBV12-3/TRBV12-4	few	TRBJ2-1	TGTGCCAGCAGTCACTCAGGGCAGTCCTACAATGAGCAGTTCTTC	CASSHSGQSYNEQFF
.	TRBV20-1	.	TRBJ2-1	TGCAGTGGGGCCGGGCCTCCGAACAGCCCCAATGAGCAGTTCTTC	CSGAGPPNSPNEQFF
TRBD1	TRBV29-1	few	TRBJ1-2	TGCAGCGCCATGAGGGGGACAGGCCCGCCTAACTATGGCTACACCTTC	CSAMRGTGPPNYGYTF
.	TRBV5-6	.	TRBJ2-5	TGTGCCAGCAGCCAGGTCGACAGGTTGGAGACCCAGTACTTC	CASSQVDRLETQYF
.	TRBV3-1	.	TRBJ2-7	TGTGCCAGCAGCCCCCTGAGGGGTAGCTACGAGCAGTATTTC	CASSPLRGSYEQYF
.	TRBV20-1	.	TRBJ2-7	TGCAGTACTAGAGATCTAGACAAGGGCTACGAGCAGTACTTC	CSTRDLDKGYEQYF
TRBD1	TRBV5-1	few	TRBJ2-1	TGCGCCAGCAGCGAGACAGGGTACGAGACCCAGTTCTTC	CASSETGYETQFF
TRBD2	TRBV5-1	.	TRBJ2-5	TGCGCCAACAGCTTGGGTTCGGGAGGGGAGACCCAGTACTTC	CANSLGSGGETQYF
.	TRBV12-3/TRBV12-4	.	TRBJ1-1	TGTGCCAGCAGTGTAGTGGGCTTGAACACTGAAGCTTTCTTT	CASSVVGLNTEAFF
TRBD1	TRBV4-1	.	TRBJ1-5	TGCGCCAGCAGCCAAGGCCTTCAGGGGGGACGCAATCAGCCCCAGCATTTT	CASSQGLQGGRNQPQHF
.	TRBV6-5	many	TRBJ2-7	TGTGCCAGCAGCCCTCATTCAGGGGGGTCGGAGCAGTACTTC	CASSPHSGGSEQYF
.	TRBV12-3/TRBV12-4	.	TRBJ2-5	TGTGCCAGCAGTTTCGTCGGTGAGCAGTACTTC	CASSFVGEQYF
.	TRBV20-1	.	TRBJ1-5	TGCAGTGCCCTTACAAGCAATCAGCCCCAGCATTTT	CSALTSNQPQHF
TRBD2	TRBV7-2	.	TRBJ2-1	TGTGCCAGCAGCTTAGGGCGGGGGGGCGGAAATGAGCAGTTCTTC	CASSLGRGGGNEQFF
.	TRBV9	many	TRBJ2-7	TGTGCCAGCAGCGTAGACGGCTCCAGCTACGAGCAGTACTTC	CASSVDGSSYEQYF
.	TRBV7-8	.	TRBJ1-5	TGTGCCAGCAGCCCGGGACGGATCTTTAGCAATCAGCCCCAGCATTTT	CASSPGRIFSNQPQHF
TRBD1	TRBV4-3	many	TRBJ2-5	TGCGCCAGCAGCCAAGATAGACAGGGGGGTGAGGAGACCCAGTACTTC	CASSQDRQGGEETQYF
.	TRBV5-1	.	TRBJ2-7	TGCGCCAGCAGCTTGAATTCAGGACCTGAAGCCTACGAGCAGTACTTC	CASSLNSGPEAYEQYF
.	TRBV20-1	.	TRBJ2-3	TGCAGTGGGACCGACTTGAGACGATCAGATACGCAGTATTTT	CSGTDLRRSDTQYF
TRBD1	TRBV12-3/TRBV12-4	.	TRBJ1-4	TGTGCCAGCGCTCGACAGGGGCTAGAAAAACTGTTTTTT	CASARQGLEKLFF
.	TRBV14	.	TRBJ1-2	TGTGCCAGCAGCGCCCGACAGGAGCCCATTTCCTACACCTTC	CASSARQEPISYTF
TRBD2	TRBV7-2	.	TRBJ2-4	TGTGCCAGCAGCTTAGTACCGAGGCTAGCGGGGGGCTCAAACATTCAGTACTTC	CASSLVPRLAGGSNIQYF
TRBD1	TRBV29-1	.	TRBJ2-3	TGCAGCTCCCGGACAGGGGCTCCAGATACGCAGTATTTT	CSSRTGAPDTQYF